These T cell receptor beta chains were read from a single sample in a study of blood T cell repertoires in COVID-19. Sequencing used immunoSEQ multiplex PCR; TCRdb keeps in-frame clones, though not all of them. The data contain fewer than 130,000 clones, approximately 90% of them singletons. Source material: peripheral blood. Receptors were obtained from a human donor in a cohort sampled during active COVID-19. The CDR3 runs from the conserved cysteine through the conserved F or W. The D gene is left open where the match is weak. For some rows the clone size is stated as once, few or many, or as a class when expanded; others skip it.

D	V	size	J	CDR3	DNA
TRBD2	TRBV7-9	.	TRBJ2-7	CASSSTGTRGKGEQYF	TGTGCCAGCAGCTCGACCGGGACTAGGGGGAAAGGCGAGCAGTACTTC
.	TRBV24-1	once	TRBJ1-2	CATSDLLVERYYGYTF	TGTGCCACCAGTGATTTGTTGGTGGAGAGGTACTATGGCTACACCTTC
TRBD2	TRBV28	.	TRBJ2-7	CASSLGTSGVYEQYF	TGTGCCAGCAGTTTAGGGACTAGTGGAGTCTACGAGCAGTACTTC
.	TRBV28	.	TRBJ2-7	CASRPSPKSGSYEQYF	TGTGCCAGCAGACCCTCTCCTAAGTCGGGGTCCTACGAGCAGTACTTC
.	TRBV3-1/TRBV3-2	.	TRBJ1-1	CASSQGRGTEAFF	TGTGCCAGCAGCCAAGGTCGAGGAACTGAAGCTTTCTTT
TRBD1	TRBV6-6	.	TRBJ1-4	CASSYRQGVREKLFF	TGTGCCAGCAGTTATAGACAGGGAGTGAGGGAAAAACTGTTTTTT
.	TRBV27	few	TRBJ2-7	CASSFKRVSYEQYF	TGTGCCAGCAGTTTCAAGCGGGTCTCCTACGAGCAGTACTTC
.	TRBV6-5	.	TRBJ2-7	CASSSPGHSYEQYF	TGTGCCAGCAGTTCTCCGGGACACTCCTACGAGCAGTACTTC
.	TRBV5-5	.	TRBJ1-3	CASSSPGGGNTIYF	TGTGCCAGCAGCTCCCCCGGAGGGGGAAACACCATATATTTT
TRBD1	TRBV19	few	TRBJ2-7	CASSNGQGQMYEQYF	TGTGCCAGTAGTAACGGACAGGGCCAAATGTACGAGCAGTACTTC
TRBD1	TRBV30	few	TRBJ1-1	CAWSNPLTGGLAEAFF	TGTGCCTGGAGTAATCCCTTGACAGGGGGCCTCGCTGAAGCTTTCTTT
.	TRBV13	few	TRBJ1-2	CASSLGLGGSVYGYTF	TGTGCCAGCAGCTTAGGCCTGGGGGGGTCGGTCTATGGCTACACCTTC
.	TRBV5-1	.	TRBJ1-1	CASSGHRELFF	TGCGCCAGCAGCGGACACAGGGAGCTTTTCTTT
.	TRBV6-6	few	TRBJ1-5	CASRNTGQPQHF	TGTGCCAGCAGGAATACAGGGCAGCCCCAGCATTTT
.	TRBV11-2	.	TRBJ1-1	CASSLAGVGNTEAFF	TGTGCCAGCAGCTTAGCAGGGGTGGGGAACACTGAAGCTTTCTTT
.	TRBV27	.	TRBJ1-1	CASSLRPRMNTEAFF	TGTGCCAGCAGTTTAAGGCCCAGGATGAACACTGAAGCTTTCTTT
.	TRBV27	few	TRBJ1-5	CASSPYIGRSNQPQHF	TGTGCCAGCAGTCCATATATAGGGAGGAGCAATCAGCCCCAGCATTTT
TRBD2	TRBV13	.	TRBJ2-2	CASSLGVLAGANTGELFF	TGTGCCAGCAGCTTAGGGGTACTAGCGGGAGCGAACACCGGGGAGCTGTTTTTT
.	TRBV9	.	TRBJ2-1	CASSVGGSYSYNEQFF	TGTGCCAGCAGCGTAGGGGGCAGTTACTCCTACAATGAGCAGTTCTTC
TRBD2	TRBV19	.	TRBJ2-2	CASSIKNLAGIGTGELFF	TGTGCCAGTAGTATCAAAAACCTAGCGGGGATCGGTACCGGGGAGCTGTTTTTT
.	TRBV6-5	.	TRBJ1-5	CASSYIGGPQHF	TGTGCCAGCAGTTACATCGGGGGGCCCCAGCATTTT
TRBD1	TRBV3-1/TRBV3-2	.	TRBJ2-5	CATETGSGETQYF	TGTGCCACCGAGACAGGGTCAGGTGAGACCCAGTACTTC
TRBD2	TRBV27	once	TRBJ2-7	CASSLHAPGLAPYEQYF	TGTGCCAGCAGTTTACATGCCCCGGGACTAGCCCCCTACGAGCAGTACTTC
.	TRBV12-5	.	TRBJ1-1	CASGLDITTEAFF	TGTGCTAGTGGTTTGGACATAACCACTGAAGCTTTCTTT
TRBD1	TRBV6-1	.	TRBJ1-1	CASSERQDRVGKAFF	TGTGCCAGCAGTGAAAGACAGGACAGGGTGGGAAAAGCTTTCTTT
.	TRBV5-1	.	TRBJ2-7	CASSLGPPPREQYF	TGCGCCAGCAGCTTGGGGCCTCCCCCGCGGGAGCAGTACTTC
TRBD1	TRBV6-5	few	TRBJ2-7	CASSRTGTYEQYF	TGTGCCAGCAGTAGGACAGGGACCTACGAGCAGTACTTC
TRBD1	TRBV3-1/TRBV3-2	once	TRBJ1-5	CASGDRDNQPQHF	TGTGCCAGCGGGGACAGGGACAATCAGCCCCAGCATTTT
TRBD1	TRBV3-1/TRBV3-2	.	TRBJ1-6	CASSPMGQSGSALHF	TGTGCCAGCAGCCCCATGGGACAGAGTGGGTCGGCCCTCCACTTT
TRBD2	TRBV11-3	.	TRBJ2-1	CASSLGTSGNEQFF	TGTGCCAGCAGCTTAGGGACTAGCGGGAACGAGCAGTTCTTC
TRBD2	TRBV5-1	.	TRBJ2-7	CASSLIIAGGTYEQYF	TGCGCCAGCAGCTTGATCATAGCGGGGGGAACCTACGAGCAGTACTTC
TRBD1	TRBV28	.	TRBJ1-6	CASSTRQGSPLHF	TGTGCCAGCAGTACTCGACAGGGGTCGCCCCTCCACTTT
.	TRBV4-1	.	TRBJ1-4	CASSQGGREKLFF	TGCGCCAGCAGCCAAGGGGGCCGGGAAAAACTGTTTTTT
TRBD2	TRBV10-1	.	TRBJ2-5	CASSETSGRFETQYF	TGCGCCAGCAGTGAGACTAGCGGGAGGTTTGAGACCCAGTACTTC
.	TRBV2	.	TRBJ2-5	CAGSQGLQETQYF	TGTGCCGGGTCTCAGGGGCTCCAAGAGACCCAGTACTTC
.	TRBV10-3	.	TRBJ1-1	CAISPGLDTEAFF	TGTGCCATCAGTCCGGGACTAGACACTGAAGCTTTCTTT
.	TRBV25-1	few	TRBJ1-1	CASSESTKNTEAFF	TGTGCCAGCAGTGAATCCACAAAGAACACTGAAGCTTTCTTT
.	TRBV7-2	.	TRBJ2-2	CASSSSRNTGELFF	TGTGCCAGCAGCTCCTCGAGGAACACCGGGGAGCTGTTTTTT
.	TRBV24-1	.	TRBJ2-1	CATGGPDYNEQFF	TGTGCCACCGGCGGGCCCGATTACAATGAGCAGTTCTTC
TRBD1	TRBV7-9	.	TRBJ1-4	CASSPRTGAEKLFF	TGTGCCAGCAGCCCGCGGACAGGGGCCGAAAAACTGTTTTTT
.	TRBV11-3	.	TRBJ2-3	CASSPRRGKYISSTDTQYF	TGTGCCAGCAGCCCCCGCCGGGGGAAATACATTTCTAGCACAGATACGCAGTATTTT
.	TRBV9	.	TRBJ2-1	CASRRLGTPEGEQFF	TGTGCCAGCAGGCGACTCGGGACTCCGGAGGGTGAGCAGTTCTTC
.	TRBV5-6	.	TRBJ1-2	CASRGLSGAYGYTF	TGTGCCAGCAGAGGTCTGAGCGGGGCCTATGGCTACACCTTC
TRBD1	TRBV9	.	TRBJ1-1	CASSVGQKNTEAFF	TGTGCCAGCAGCGTGGGACAGAAGAACACTGAAGCTTTCTTT
TRBD2	TRBV30	.	TRBJ2-5	CAWNLAGRAQETQYF	TGTGCCTGGAATTTAGCGGGGCGGGCGCAAGAGACCCAGTACTTC
TRBD2	TRBV4-1	once	TRBJ2-4	CASSQGVAGGVTKNIQYF	TGCGCCAGCAGCCAAGGGGTAGCGGGAGGTGTGACAAAAAACATTCAGTACTTC
TRBD2	TRBV5-4	.	TRBJ2-3	CASSLAGRTDTQYF	TGTGCCAGCAGCTTAGCGGGACGCACAGATACGCAGTATTTT
TRBD1	TRBV7-9	.	TRBJ1-6	CASSFGGQVNSPLHF	TGTGCCAGCAGCTTTGGGGGACAGGTGAATTCACCCCTCCACTTT
TRBD1	TRBV3-1/TRBV3-2	.	TRBJ2-7	CASTAGTGALEQYF	TGTGCCAGCACGGCCGGGACAGGGGCACTCGAGCAGTACTTC
.	TRBV29-1	.	TRBJ2-3	CSVERRTLEGGAKVTDTQYF	TGCAGCGTTGAAAGGCGGACTCTTGAGGGCGGGGCCAAGGTCACAGATACGCAGTATTTT
.	TRBV28	.	TRBJ1-1	CASTYLNTEAFF	TGTGCCAGCACCTACTTGAACACTGAAGCTTTCTTT
TRBD2	TRBV27	.	TRBJ2-2	CARKRGLDCGELFF	TGTGCCCGAAAGAGGGGACTAGATTGCGGGGAGCTGTTTTTT
.	TRBV7-9	.	TRBJ1-5	CASSSQGLGQPQHF	TGTGCCAGCAGCTCCCAGGGGCTAGGGCAGCCCCAGCATTTT
.	TRBV5-1	.	TRBJ1-2	CASSLGAGGYTF	TGCGCCAGCAGCTTGGGGGCTGGGGGCTACACCTTC
.	TRBV7-9	.	TRBJ2-7	CASSETGRGSYEQYF	TGTGCCAGCAGCGAAACAGGGAGAGGCTCCTACGAGCAGTACTTC
.	TRBV28	.	TRBJ1-1	CASSLQGYTEAFF	TGTGCCAGCAGTCTGCAGGGGTACACTGAAGCTTTCTTT
TRBD1	TRBV5-1	.	TRBJ2-7	CASSLPQGASGEQYF	TGCGCCAGCAGCTTACCTCAGGGGGCGAGTGGTGAGCAGTACTTC